One and the same sample provided the 29 T cell receptor beta chains below, sequenced in a study of T cells in Graves' hyperthyroidism and ophthalmopathy. Using RNA transcripts as the source, TCR beta CDR3 regions were amplified. RT-PCR in the first round (using the HTBI primer set) targeted the TCR CDR3. MiXCR, applied by TCRdb to the multiplex PCR reads, yields one record per CDR3 protein. The data show 470,000 or so distinct CDR3 sequences, under 25% seen once. Source material: blood. These receptors all stem from a man between 18 and 29 years old with Graves' hyperthyroidism.

This clonotype has ten or more counts. The chain joins TRBV3-1 to TRBJ2-7, with TRBD2 identical over 9 bases. The germline gives CDR1 LGHDT, CDR2 YNNKEL (reference sequence). With V trimmed by 1 base and J by 2 bases, 0 bases remained unmatched. This CDR3 is 14 amino acids long. CDR3 nucleotides: TGTGCCAGCAGCCAAGTAGCGGGAGCCTACGAGCAGTACTTC. This gives the protein CASSQVAGAYEQYF.

This clonotype was seen many times. The chain uses TRBV2 and TRBJ2-2; D is perhaps TRBD1 (6 bases). Germline V gene lookup returns CDR1 SNHLY and CDR2 FYNNEI. With 4 bases removed from V and 4 bases from J, the gap between germline ends came to 16 bases. This CDR3 is 16 amino acids long. The CDR3 nucleotides are TGTGCCAGCAGTGTCGAGACAGGAGCTTTCACCGGGGAGCTGTTTTTT. This gives the protein CASSVETGAFTGELFF.

This clonotype has a count of ten or more. DNA for the CDR3: TGTGCCAGCAGTTTTACAGGGCCCCCAGCCACTGAAGCTTTCTTT. Its protein is CASSFTGPPATEAFF. The chain is built from TRBV28 and TRBJ1-1; D may be TRBD1 (6 bases). This CDR3 contains 15 residues. V was shortened by 3 bases and J by 4 bases, with 15 bases between the two germline ends. The germline V gene encodes CDR1 MDHEN and CDR2 SYDVKM.

This clonotype was counted ten times or more. The V gene is TRBV12-3 or TRBV12-4, the J gene TRBJ2-1; D not resolved. Trimming removed 5 bases from V and 8 bases from J, with 7 bases in between. The CDR3 contains 11 residues. The CDR3: CASSRSYEQFF. Here the CDR3 DNA reads TGTGCCAGCAGTCGCAGCTATGAGCAGTTCTTC.

The CDR3 loop is CATSRDSDQSSYEQYF. The DNA of the CDR3 is TGTGCCACCAGCAGAGATTCGGACCAGAGCTCCTACGAGCAGTACTTC. V gene TRBV15 combines with J gene TRBJ2-7; D gene unclear. The CDR3 is 16 amino acids. Trimming stripped 0 bases from V and 0 bases from J, with 12 bases between. Germline V gene lookup returns CDR1 LNHNV and CDR2 YYDKDF (reference sequence).

This clonotype has at least ten counts. The chain employs TRBV7-9 and TRBJ2-5; D remains ambiguous. CDR1 and CDR2 (germline): SEHNR, FQNEAQ (reference sequence). The CDR3 consists of 13 residues. Between the trimmed V and J ends, which lost 2 bases and 5 bases, there was a span of 9 bases. The CDR3 sequence: CASSLKALETQYF. CDR3 sequence (DNA): TGTGCCAGCAGCTTAAAGGCTTTGGAGACCCAGTACTTC.

This clonotype was counted ten times or more. The J gene is TRBJ1-1, the V gene TRBV6-5; D is uncertain. Germline CDR1 and CDR2: MNHEY and SVGAGI. Trimming removed 0 bases at V and 6 bases at J, with 11 bases between. CDR3 size: 14 residues. CDR3 in DNA: TGTGCCAGCAGTTACTCGATCCTGATTCCTGAAGCTTTCTTT. Its protein product is CASSYSILIPEAFF.

This clonotype has a count of ten or more. The chain joins TRBV6-5 to TRBJ2-5; D possibly corresponds to TRBD1 (6 bases). Trimming cost V 6 bases and J 2 bases, with 13 bases left between them. The germline V gene encodes CDR1 MNHEY and CDR2 SVGAGI. The CDR3 extends over 14 amino acids. The CDR3 DNA is TGTGCCAGCAGAGGACAGCGAGCACAAGAGACCCAGTACTTC. It codes for CASRGQRAQETQYF.

This clonotype was detected only a few times. The chain couples TRBV5-1 to TRBJ2-2; 10 nucleotides line up with TRBD2. Germline V gives CDR1 SGHRS, CDR2 YFSETQ. V shed 4 bases and J 2 bases; nucleotides not matched to a gene: 14. The CDR3 has 19 residues. The CDR3 reads CASSPSKLAGIFNTGELFF. CDR3 nucleotides: TGCGCCAGCAGCCCCTCGAAACTAGCGGGGATCTTTAACACCGGGGAGCTGTTTTTT.

This clonotype has ten or more counts. The rearrangement uses TRBV12-3 or TRBV12-4 and TRBJ2-2; 10 bases agree with TRBD1. V shed 7 bases and J 6 bases; nucleotides not matched to a gene: 8. This CDR3 comprises 15 residues. CDR3 in DNA: TGTGCCAGCACTTCCCGGGACAGGGGCCCCGGGGAGCTGTTTTTT. It encodes CASTSRDRGPGELFF.

This chain joins TRBV20-1 and TRBJ2-7; D gene unclear. This CDR3 is 12 amino acids long. V lost 1 base and J 3 bases, leaving 7 bases between the germline ends. CDR1 and CDR2 (germline): DFQATT, SNEGSKA (reference sequence). CDR3 bases: TGCAGTGCTAGAGCCCCGAACTACGAGCAGTACTTC. Translated: CSARAPNYEQYF.

V is TRBV12-3 or TRBV12-4 and J is TRBJ1-2; 9 nucleotides match TRBD1. Trimming removed 10 bases from V and 7 bases from J; junction bases left unmatched: 16. CDR3 length: 15 residues. The CDR3 DNA reads as TGTGCCACGACCCCTAGGGACAGGGACGGGTCTGGCTACACCTTC. It encodes CATTPRDRDGSGYTF.

Points on this clonotype: A read error may be the cause here, since a much bigger clone is one base away. The rearrangement joins TRBV12-3 or TRBV12-4 to TRBJ1-1, with D perhaps matching TRBD1 (5 bases). The CDR3 loop spans 13 amino acids. CDR3 protein: CASTLGGSTEVFF. CDR3 coding DNA: TGTGCCAGCACCTTGGGGGGAAGCACTGAAGTTTTCTTT.

This clonotype was picked up many times. This chain connects TRBV24-1 to TRBJ1-2, with 7 bases identical to TRBD1. Germline trimming cut 7 bases from V and 4 bases from J; bases unmatched to any gene: 8. Germline lookup yields CDR1 KGHDR and CDR2 SFDVKD. The CDR3 is made up of 14 amino acids. For the CDR3, the DNA is TGTGCCACCAGCCCAAAGGGACAGCTCTATGGCTACACCTTC. Protein product: CATSPKGQLYGYTF.

This clonotype was seen at least ten times. The chain carries TRBV12-3 or TRBV12-4 and TRBJ1-1; D possibly corresponds to TRBD1 (6 bases). V dropped 6 bases and J dropped 3 bases, with 20 bases sitting between them. This CDR3 region has 16 residues. The CDR3 DNA reads TGTGCCAGCAGGGGGGACCTGGGGGGGCAGCACACTGAAGCTTTCTTT. Amino acid sequence: CASRGDLGGQHTEAFF.

This clonotype was detected ten times or more. The V gene is TRBV2, the J gene TRBJ1-5; 7 nucleotides line up with TRBD1. Looked up from germline, CDR1 is SNHLY and CDR2 is FYNNEI. V shed 7 bases and J 6 bases; nucleotides not matched to a gene: 6. CDR3 length: 13 amino acids. The DNA for the CDR3 is TGTGCCAGCACCAGGGGGGAGGGTCAGCCCCAGCATTTT. This sequence encodes CASTRGEGQPQHF.

This clonotype was seen repeatedly, ten times or more. The chain has TRBV6-5 and TRBJ1-5; D is unresolved. The CDR3 has 13 residues. The germline V gene encodes CDR1 MNHEY and CDR2 SVGAGI. V dropped 0 bases and J dropped 4 bases, with 4 bases sitting between them. CDR3 residues: CASSYSANQPQHF. The CDR3 nucleotides are TGTGCCAGCAGTTACTCGGCAAATCAGCCCCAGCATTTT.

In its sample, this clonotype was seen many times. The rearrangement joins TRBV2 to TRBJ1-1; 7 nucleotides line up with TRBD1. Germline CDR1 and CDR2: SNHLY and FYNNEI. This CDR3 contains 15 residues. V trimming: 2 bases; J trimming: 1 base; junction bases outside the gene matches: 4. For the CDR3, the DNA is TGTGCCAGCAGTGAATGGACAGGCCCGAACACTGAAGCTTTCTTT. Its translation is CASSEWTGPNTEAFF. The entire variable domain, with the rest obtained from reference TRBV2 and TRBJ1-1, is as follows: EPEVTQTPSHQVTQMGQEVILRCVPISNHLYFYWYRQILGQKVEFLVSFYNNEISEKSEIFDDQFSVERPDGSNFTLKIRSTKLEDSAMYFCASSEWTGPNTEAFFGQGTRLTVV.

CDR3 DNA: TGTGCCAGCAGACAAACAGATTCCACTGAAGCTTTCTTT. Amino acids: CASRQTDSTEAFF. The V call is TRBV28, the J call TRBJ1-1; D is ambiguous. The germline V gene has CDR1 MDHEN and CDR2 SYDVKM. V was cut by 6 bases and J by 4 bases, with 12 bases left in between. This CDR3 spans 13 amino acids.

This clonotype was seen many times. This chain connects TRBV24-1 to TRBJ1-2; D is perhaps TRBD1 (6 bases). The germline gives CDR1 KGHDR, CDR2 SFDVKD. V was trimmed by 4 bases and J by 0 bases, leaving 11 bases between them. The CDR3 has 15 amino acids. CDR3 sequence (DNA): TGTGCCACCAGTGACAGGACAGCAGCTAACTATGGCTACACCTTC. This translates into CATSDRTAANYGYTF.

The sample holds many counts of this clonotype. The chain carries TRBV25-1 and TRBJ1-1; the D gene is possibly TRBD1 (6 bases). V gave up 2 bases and J gave up 6 bases, with 13 bases separating them. CDR3 size: 14 residues. CDR1 and CDR2 (germline): MGHDK, SYGVNS. In nucleotides, the CDR3 is TGTGCCAGCAGTGAAGGGCCAGGGGACCCTGAAGCTTTCTTT. This translates into CASSEGPGDPEAFF.

V and J are TRBV28 and TRBJ2-3; 11 positions agree with TRBD2. V lost 4 bases and J lost 6; bases outside the gene matches: 9. The CDR3 spans 16 residues. Germline V gene sequence: CDR1 MDHEN, CDR2 SYDVKM. The CDR3 DNA is TGTGCCAGCAGTTGGAGGACTAGCGGGTCTGCTGATACGCAGTATTTT. It encodes CASSWRTSGSADTQYF.

The gene calls are TRBV28 and TRBJ1-2; TRBD1 aligns across 9 bases. After removal of 5 bases from V and 1 base from J, the junction contained 11 bases not matched to a gene. The CDR3 contains 17 residues. Germline lookup yields CDR1 MDHEN and CDR2 SYDVKM. CDR3 nucleotide sequence: TGTGCCAGCAGTCCACTTTGGGGGACAGGGATTAACTATGGCTACACCTTC. Protein sequence: CASSPLWGTGINYGYTF.

This clonotype was recorded at least ten times. The chain couples TRBV27 to TRBJ1-2; maybe TRBD1 (6 bases). V was clipped by 5 bases and J by 6 bases, with 13 bases between them. Germline CDR1 reads MNHEY; CDR2 reads SMNVEV (reference sequence). The CDR3 is 13 amino acids. The DNA of the CDR3 is TGTGCCAGCAGTACCCGGGAGGGGGATGGCTACACCTTC. As protein: CASSTREGDGYTF.

The chain recombines TRBV7-9 with TRBJ2-3, with D unresolved. The CDR3 contains 12 residues. CDR1 is SEHNR and CDR2 is FQNEAQ in the germline V gene (reference sequence). Trimming shortened V by 2 bases and J by 4 bases, and 4 bases separated the two germline ends. CDR3: CASSLSADTQYF. In nucleotides, the CDR3 is TGTGCCAGCAGCTTATCAGCAGATACGCAGTATTTT.

This clonotype has a handful of counts. A much larger clone lies one base from this, so it may be a read error. V usage is TRBV6-1 and J usage is TRBJ2-4; D might be TRBD2 (6 bases). CDR3 length equals 14 residues. Germline V CDR1 and CDR2: MNHNS, SASEGT. In DNA, the CDR3 is TGTGCCAGCTGGGAACGGGGGATGGATAACATTAAGTACTTC. Translated, it gives CASWERGMDNIKYF.

The CDR3 nucleotides are TGTGCCAGTAGTATGCAAGGAGAAGGCGAGCAGTACTTC. Its protein is CASSMQGEGEQYF. V usage is TRBV19 and J usage is TRBJ2-7; no reliable D call. CDR3 size: 13 residues. Per germline, CDR1 LNHDA and CDR2 SQIVND (reference sequence). With 3 bases removed from V and 6 bases from J, the gap between germline ends came to 12 bases. Looking up the rest from reference TRBV19 and TRBJ2-7 gives the full variable domain: DGGITQSPKYLFRKEGQNVTLSCEQNLNHDAMYWYRQDPGQGLRLIYYSQIVNDFQKGDIAEGYSVSREKKESFPLTVTSAQKNPTAFYLCASSMQGEGEQYFGPGTRLTVT.

The chain couples TRBV19 to TRBJ2-5; maybe TRBD2 (6 bases). Trimming shortened V by 4 bases and J by 2 bases, and 14 bases separated the two germline ends. In germline, CDR1 is LNHDA, CDR2 SQIVND (reference sequence). This CDR3 has 15 amino acids. CDR3 residues: CASSTQPGRQETQYF. The CDR3 DNA reads as TGTGCCAGTAGTACGCAGCCTGGGAGGCAAGAGACCCAGTACTTC.

This clonotype was seen many times. The V and J genes are TRBV27 and TRBJ2-7; D might be TRBD1 or TRBD2, each matching 5 bases. The CDR3 has 14 residues. V was shortened by 5 bases and J by 6 bases, with 17 bases between the two germline ends. Germline V gene sequence: CDR1 MNHEY, CDR2 SMNVEV (reference sequence). CDR3 DNA sequence: TGTGCCAGCAGTCCCAGAGGACAAGGACTCGAGCAGTACTTC. Its protein is CASSPRGQGLEQYF.